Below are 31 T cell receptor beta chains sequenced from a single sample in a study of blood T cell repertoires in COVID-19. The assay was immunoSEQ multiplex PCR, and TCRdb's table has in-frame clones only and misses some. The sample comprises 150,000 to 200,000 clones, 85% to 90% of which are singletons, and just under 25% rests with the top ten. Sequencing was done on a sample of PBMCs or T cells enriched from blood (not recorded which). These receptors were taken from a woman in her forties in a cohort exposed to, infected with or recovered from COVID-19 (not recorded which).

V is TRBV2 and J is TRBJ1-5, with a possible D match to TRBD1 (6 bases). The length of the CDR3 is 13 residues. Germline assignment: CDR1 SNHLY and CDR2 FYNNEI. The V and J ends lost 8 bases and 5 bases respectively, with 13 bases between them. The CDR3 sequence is CASGRGNYQPQHF. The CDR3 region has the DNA TGTGCCAGCGGCAGGGGAAATTATCAGCCCCAGCATTTT.

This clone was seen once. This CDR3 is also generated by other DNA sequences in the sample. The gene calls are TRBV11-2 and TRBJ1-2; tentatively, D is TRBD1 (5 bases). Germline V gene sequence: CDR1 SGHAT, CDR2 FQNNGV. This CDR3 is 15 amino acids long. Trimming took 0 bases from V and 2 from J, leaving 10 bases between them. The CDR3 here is CASSLEFGGNYGYTF. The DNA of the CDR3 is TGTGCCAGCAGCTTAGAGTTCGGGGGGAACTATGGCTACACCTTC.

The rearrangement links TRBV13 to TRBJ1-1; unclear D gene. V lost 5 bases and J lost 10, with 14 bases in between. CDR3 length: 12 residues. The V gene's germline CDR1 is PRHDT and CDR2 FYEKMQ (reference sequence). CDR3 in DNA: TGTGCCAGCAGCCGAGGTTCGGAGGGAGCTTTCTTT. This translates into CASSRGSEGAFF.

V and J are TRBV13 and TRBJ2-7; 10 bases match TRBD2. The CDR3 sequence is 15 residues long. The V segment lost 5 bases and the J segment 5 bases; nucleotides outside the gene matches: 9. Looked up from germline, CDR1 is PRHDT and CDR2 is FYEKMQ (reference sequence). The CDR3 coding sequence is TGTGCCAGCAGCCCGCCTAGCGGGAGTTGGGACGAGCAGTACTTC. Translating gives CASSPPSGSWDEQYF.

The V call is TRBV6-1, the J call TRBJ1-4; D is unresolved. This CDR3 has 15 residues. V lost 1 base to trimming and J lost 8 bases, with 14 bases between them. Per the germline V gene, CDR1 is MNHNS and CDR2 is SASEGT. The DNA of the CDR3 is TGTGCCAGCAGTGAAGGCGGCAGCGAAGGCGAAAAACTGTTTTTT. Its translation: CASSEGGSEGEKLFF.

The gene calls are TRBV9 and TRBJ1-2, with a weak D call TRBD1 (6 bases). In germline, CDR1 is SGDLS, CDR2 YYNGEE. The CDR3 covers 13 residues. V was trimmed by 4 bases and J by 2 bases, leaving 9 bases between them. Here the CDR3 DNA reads TGTGCCAGCAGCCCAGGGGACAACTATGGCTACACCTTC. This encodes CASSPGDNYGYTF. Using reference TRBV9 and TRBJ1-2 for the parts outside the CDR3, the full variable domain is DSGVTQTPKHLITATGQRVTLRCSPRSGDLSVYWYQQSLDQGLQFLIQYYNGEERAKGNILERFSAQQFPDLHSELNLSSLELGDSALYFCASSPGDNYGYTFGSGTRLTVV.

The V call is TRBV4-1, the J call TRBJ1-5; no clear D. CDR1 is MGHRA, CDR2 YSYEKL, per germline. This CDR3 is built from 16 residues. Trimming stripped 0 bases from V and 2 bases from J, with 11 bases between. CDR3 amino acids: CASSQEAGRGNQPQHF. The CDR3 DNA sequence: TGCGCCAGCAGCCAAGAAGCGGGGAGAGGCAATCAGCCCCAGCATTTT.

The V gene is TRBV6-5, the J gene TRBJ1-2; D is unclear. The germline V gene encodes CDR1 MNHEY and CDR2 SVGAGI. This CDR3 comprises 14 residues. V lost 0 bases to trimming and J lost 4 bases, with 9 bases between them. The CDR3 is CASSYSGSAYGYTF. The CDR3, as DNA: TGTGCCAGCAGTTACTCAGGGAGCGCCTATGGCTACACCTTC.

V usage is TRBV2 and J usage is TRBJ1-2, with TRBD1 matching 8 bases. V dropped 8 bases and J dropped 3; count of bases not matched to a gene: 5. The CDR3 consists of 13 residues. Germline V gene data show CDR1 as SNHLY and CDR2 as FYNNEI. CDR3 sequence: CASLDREDYGYTF. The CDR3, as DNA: TGTGCCAGCCTGGACAGGGAGGACTATGGCTACACCTTC.

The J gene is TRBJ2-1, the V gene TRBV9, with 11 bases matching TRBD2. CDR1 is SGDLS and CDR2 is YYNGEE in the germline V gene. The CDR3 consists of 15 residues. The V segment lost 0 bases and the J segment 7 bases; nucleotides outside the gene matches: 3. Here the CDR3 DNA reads TGTGCCAGCAGCGTAGAACTAGCGGGAGTGAATGAGCAGTTCTTC. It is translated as CASSVELAGVNEQFF.

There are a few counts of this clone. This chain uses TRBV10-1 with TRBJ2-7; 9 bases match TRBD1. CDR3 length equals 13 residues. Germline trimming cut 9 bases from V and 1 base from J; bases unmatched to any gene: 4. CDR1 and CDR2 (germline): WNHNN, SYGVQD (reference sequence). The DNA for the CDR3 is TGCGCCAGGGGGACAGGGAATTCCTACGAGCAGTACTTC. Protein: CARGTGNSYEQYF.

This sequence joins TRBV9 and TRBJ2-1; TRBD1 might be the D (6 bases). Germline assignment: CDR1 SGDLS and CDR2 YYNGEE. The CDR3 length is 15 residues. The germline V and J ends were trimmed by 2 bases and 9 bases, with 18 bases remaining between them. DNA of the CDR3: TGTGCCAGCAGCGTTACCCACAGGGTCATCGGTGAGCAGTTCTTC. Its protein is CASSVTHRVIGEQFF. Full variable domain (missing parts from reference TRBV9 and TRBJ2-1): DSGVTQTPKHLITATGQRVTLRCSPRSGDLSVYWYQQSLDQGLQFLIQYYNGEERAKGNILERFSAQQFPDLHSELNLSSLELGDSALYFCASSVTHRVIGEQFFGPGTRLTVL.

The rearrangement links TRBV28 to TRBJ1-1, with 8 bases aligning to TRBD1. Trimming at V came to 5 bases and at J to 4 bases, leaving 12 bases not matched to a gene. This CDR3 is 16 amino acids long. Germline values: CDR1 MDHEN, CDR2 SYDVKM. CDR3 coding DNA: TGTGCCAGCAGTGTAAACAACAGGGGGGGGATCACTGAAGCTTTCTTT. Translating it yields CASSVNNRGGITEAFF.

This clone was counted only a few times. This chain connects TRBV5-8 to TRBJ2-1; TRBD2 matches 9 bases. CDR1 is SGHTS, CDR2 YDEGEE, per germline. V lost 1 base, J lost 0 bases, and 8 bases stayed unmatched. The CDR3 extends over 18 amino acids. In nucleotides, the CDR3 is TGTGCCAGCAGCTTGTGGCTAGCGGGGCGGAGCTCCTACAATGAGCAGTTCTTC. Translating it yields CASSLWLAGRSSYNEQFF.

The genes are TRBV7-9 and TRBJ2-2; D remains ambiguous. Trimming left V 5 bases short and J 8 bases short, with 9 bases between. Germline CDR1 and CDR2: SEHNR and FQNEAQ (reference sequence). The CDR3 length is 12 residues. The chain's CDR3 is CASSLPLGELFF. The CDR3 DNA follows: TGTGCCAGCAGCCTCCCCTTAGGGGAGCTGTTTTTT.

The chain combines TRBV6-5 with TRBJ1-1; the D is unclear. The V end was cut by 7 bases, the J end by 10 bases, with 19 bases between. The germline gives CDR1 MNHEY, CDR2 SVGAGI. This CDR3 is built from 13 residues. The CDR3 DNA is TGTGCCAGCAAGGATAAGGATTTGACAATAGCTTTCTTT. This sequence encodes CASKDKDLTIAFF.

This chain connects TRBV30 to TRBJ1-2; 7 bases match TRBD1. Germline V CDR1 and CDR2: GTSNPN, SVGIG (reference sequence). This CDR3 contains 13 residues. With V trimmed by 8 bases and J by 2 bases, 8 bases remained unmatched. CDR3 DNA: TGTGCCGGACGACAGGGAGTGAACTATGGCTACACCTTC. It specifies CAGRQGVNYGYTF.

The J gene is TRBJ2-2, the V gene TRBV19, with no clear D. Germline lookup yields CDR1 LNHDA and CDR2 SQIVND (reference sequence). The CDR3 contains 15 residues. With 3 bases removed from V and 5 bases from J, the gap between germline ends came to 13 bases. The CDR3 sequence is CASSIWIPGTGELFF. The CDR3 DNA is TGTGCCAGTAGTATTTGGATCCCCGGGACCGGGGAGCTGTTTTTT.

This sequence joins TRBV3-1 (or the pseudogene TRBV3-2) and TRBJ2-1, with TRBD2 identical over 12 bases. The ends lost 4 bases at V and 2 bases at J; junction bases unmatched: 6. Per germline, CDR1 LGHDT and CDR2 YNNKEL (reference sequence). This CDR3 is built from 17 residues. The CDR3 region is CASSPMTSGSPYNEQFF. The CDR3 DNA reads TGTGCCAGCAGCCCAATGACTAGCGGGAGCCCCTACAATGAGCAGTTCTTC.

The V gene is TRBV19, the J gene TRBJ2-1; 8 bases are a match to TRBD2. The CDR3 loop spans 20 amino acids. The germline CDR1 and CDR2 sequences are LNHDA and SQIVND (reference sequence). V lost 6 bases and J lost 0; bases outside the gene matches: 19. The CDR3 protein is CASRRGAGMLAGISYNEQFF. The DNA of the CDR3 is TGTGCCAGTAGACGAGGGGCCGGGATGCTAGCGGGTATCTCCTACAATGAGCAGTTCTTC. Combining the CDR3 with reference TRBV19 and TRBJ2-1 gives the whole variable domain DGGITQSPKYLFRKEGQNVTLSCEQNLNHDAMYWYRQDPGQGLRLIYYSQIVNDFQKGDIAEGYSVSREKKESFPLTVTSAQKNPTAFYLCASRRGAGMLAGISYNEQFFGPGTRLTVL.

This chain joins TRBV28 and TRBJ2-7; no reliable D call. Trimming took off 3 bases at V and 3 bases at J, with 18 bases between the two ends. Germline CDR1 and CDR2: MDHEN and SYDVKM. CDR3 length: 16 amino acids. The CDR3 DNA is TGTGCCAGCAGTTTCCGCGCGACTGTCTCGAACTACGAGCAGTACTTC. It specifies CASSFRATVSNYEQYF.

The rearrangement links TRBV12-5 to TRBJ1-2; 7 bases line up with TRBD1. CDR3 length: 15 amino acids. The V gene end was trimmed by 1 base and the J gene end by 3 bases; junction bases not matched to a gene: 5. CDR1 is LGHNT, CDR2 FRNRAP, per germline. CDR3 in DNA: TGTGCTAGTGGTTTGGGACAGGGAGCTTACTATGGCTACACCTTC. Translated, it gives CASGLGQGAYYGYTF.

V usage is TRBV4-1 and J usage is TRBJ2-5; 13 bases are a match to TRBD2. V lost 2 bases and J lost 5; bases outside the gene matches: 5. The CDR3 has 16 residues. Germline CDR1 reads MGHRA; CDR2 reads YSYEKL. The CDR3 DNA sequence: TGCGCCAGCAGCCAAAAACTAGCGGGGGGGCAGGAGACCCAGTACTTC. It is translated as CASSQKLAGGQETQYF.

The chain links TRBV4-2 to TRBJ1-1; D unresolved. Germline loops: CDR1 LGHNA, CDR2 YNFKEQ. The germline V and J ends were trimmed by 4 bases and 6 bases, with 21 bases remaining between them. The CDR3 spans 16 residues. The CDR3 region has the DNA TGTGCCAGCAGCCCGCAGGAGAGGGAACGGGTTGCTGAAGCTTTCTTT. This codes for CASSPQERERVAEAFF.

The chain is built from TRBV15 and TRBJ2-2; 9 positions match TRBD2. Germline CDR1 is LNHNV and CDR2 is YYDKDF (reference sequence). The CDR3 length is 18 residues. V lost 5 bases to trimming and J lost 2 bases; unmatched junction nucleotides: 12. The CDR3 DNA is TGTGCCACCAGCCGCCATCCGGGGACTAGCAGAAACACCGGGGAGCTGTTTTTT. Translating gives CATSRHPGTSRNTGELFF.

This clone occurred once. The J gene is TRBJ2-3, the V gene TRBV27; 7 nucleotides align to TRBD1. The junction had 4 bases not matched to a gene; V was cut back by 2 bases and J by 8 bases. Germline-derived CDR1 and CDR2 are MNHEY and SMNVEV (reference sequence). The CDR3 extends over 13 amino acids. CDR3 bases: TGTGCCAGCAGTTTAAACAGGGGTGGTACGCAGTATTTT. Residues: CASSLNRGGTQYF.

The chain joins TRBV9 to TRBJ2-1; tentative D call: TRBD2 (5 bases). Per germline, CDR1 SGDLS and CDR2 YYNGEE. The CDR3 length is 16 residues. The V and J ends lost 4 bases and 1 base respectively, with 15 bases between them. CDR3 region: CASSIRRSGSYNEQFF. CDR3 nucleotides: TGTGCCAGCAGCATCCGGCGAAGCGGTTCCTACAATGAGCAGTTCTTC.

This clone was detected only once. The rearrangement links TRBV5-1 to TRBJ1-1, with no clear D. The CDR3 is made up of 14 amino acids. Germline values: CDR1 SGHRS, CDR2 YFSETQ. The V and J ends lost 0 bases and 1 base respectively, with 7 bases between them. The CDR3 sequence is CASSLGVPNTEAFF. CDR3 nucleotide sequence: TGCGCCAGCAGCTTGGGAGTACCGAACACTGAAGCTTTCTTT.

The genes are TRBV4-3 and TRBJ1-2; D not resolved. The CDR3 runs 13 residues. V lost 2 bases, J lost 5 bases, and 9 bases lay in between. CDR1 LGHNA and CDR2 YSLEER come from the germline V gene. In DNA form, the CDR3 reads TGCGCCAGCAGCCAATCTCAGAATTATGGCTACACCTTC. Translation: CASSQSQNYGYTF.

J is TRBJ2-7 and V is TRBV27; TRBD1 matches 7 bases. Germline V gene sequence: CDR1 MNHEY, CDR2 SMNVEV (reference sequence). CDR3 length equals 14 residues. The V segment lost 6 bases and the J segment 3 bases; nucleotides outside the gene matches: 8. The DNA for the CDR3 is TGTGCCAGCAGCCTGGGGACAGCTCTCTACGAGCAGTACTTC. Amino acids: CASSLGTALYEQYF.

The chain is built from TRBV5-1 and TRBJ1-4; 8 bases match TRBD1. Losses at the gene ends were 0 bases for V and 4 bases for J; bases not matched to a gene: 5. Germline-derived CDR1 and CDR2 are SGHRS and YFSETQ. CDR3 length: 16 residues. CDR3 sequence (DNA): TGCGCCAGCAGCTTGGACTACAGGGGGAATAATGAAAAACTGTTTTTT. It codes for CASSLDYRGNNEKLFF.